The 32 T cell receptor beta chains in this list originate from one sample, sequenced in a study of shared clonotypes between healthy human individuals. Positively selected for CCR7, the CD45RO-negative cells used as naive CD8 cells excluded terminally differentiated effector memory CD45RA+ cells. Generated by immunoSEQ multiplex PCR, the TCRdb table keeps only in-frame clones and is missing some. The sample has about 650,000 clones; around 95% are singletons. Source material: naive CD8+ T cells sorted from blood. Receptors were obtained from a woman in her twenties or thirties in good health.

The CDR3 DNA sequence: TGTGCCAGCACCTCGGTAGACACCATATATTTT. It is translated as CASTSVDTIYF. The genes are TRBV6-6 and TRBJ1-3; D unclear. CDR1 and CDR2 from the germline V gene are MNHNY and SVGAGI (reference sequence). V was trimmed by 7 bases and J by 8 bases, leaving 9 bases between them. This CDR3 spans 11 amino acids.

This sequence joins TRBV6-5 and TRBJ2-3, with D perhaps TRBD2 (6 bases). Germline loops: CDR1 MNHEY, CDR2 SVGAGI. The CDR3 covers 15 residues. Trimming took off 6 bases at V and 1 base at J, with 14 bases between the two ends. DNA of the CDR3: TGTGCCAGCAGCCCCAGGGAGGATGGCACAGATACGCAGTATTTT. Translated: CASSPREDGTDTQYF.

V is TRBV19 and J is TRBJ2-2, with D uncertain. In germline, CDR1 is LNHDA, CDR2 SQIVND (reference sequence). Trimming removed 3 bases from V and 6 bases from J, with 8 bases in between. The CDR3 is 13 amino acids. The CDR3 DNA is TGTGCCAGTAGTATGTCTAGTCCCGGGGAGCTGTTTTTT. Its protein product is CASSMSSPGELFF.

The V and J genes are TRBV29-1 and TRBJ2-7, with D maybe TRBD2 (6 bases). The V and J ends lost 3 bases and 3 bases respectively, with 18 bases between them. Germline CDR1 is SQVTM and CDR2 is ANQGSEA. The CDR3 consists of 15 residues. The CDR3, as DNA: TGCAGCGTTGACCAAGGCGGGGAAAAGGGCTACGAGCAGTACTTC. This gives the protein CSVDQGGEKGYEQYF.

The rearrangement uses TRBV7-2 and TRBJ2-7; D is unresolved. The CDR3 totals 11 residues. V was shortened by 6 bases and J by 1 base, with 4 bases between the two germline ends. The germline V gene has CDR1 SGHTA and CDR2 FQGNSA. The CDR3 spells CASRESYEQYF. The DNA of the CDR3 is TGTGCCAGCAGGGAATCCTACGAGCAGTACTTC.

The V and J genes are TRBV28 and TRBJ2-1; D call uncertain. CDR3 length: 15 residues. Germline CDR1 is MDHEN and CDR2 is SYDVKM. V gave up 7 bases and J gave up 10 bases, with 23 bases separating them. The CDR3 sequence: CASTLTSGVGGEQFF. The CDR3 nucleotides read TGTGCCAGCACTCTAACATCCGGCGTAGGTGGCGAGCAGTTCTTC.

V is TRBV7-2 and J is TRBJ2-7, with a possible D match to TRBD2 (6 bases). Germline lookup yields CDR1 SGHTA and CDR2 FQGNSA. Trimming stripped 0 bases from V and 2 bases from J, with 20 bases between. The CDR3 is 18 amino acids. This CDR3 reads CASSLARGLPALPYEQYF. Here the CDR3 DNA reads TGTGCCAGCAGCTTAGCTCGGGGACTCCCCGCCCTACCCTACGAGCAGTACTTC.

This clone was recorded only once. The rearrangement links TRBV10-2 to TRBJ1-1; D perhaps matches TRBD1 (6 bases). Germline lookup yields CDR1 WSHSY and CDR2 SAAADI. V was clipped by 6 bases and J by 0 bases, with 14 bases between them. The length of the CDR3 is 15 residues. The DNA of the CDR3 is TGCGCCAGCAGGGCGAGGACAGCATTGAACACTGAAGCTTTCTTT. Encoded protein: CASRARTALNTEAFF.

The J gene is TRBJ1-2, the V gene TRBV29-1; TRBD1 is a possible D gene (6 bases). V was trimmed by 2 bases and J by 6 bases, leaving 10 bases between them. Germline CDR1 SQVTM, CDR2 ANQGSEA. The CDR3 length is 12 residues. The CDR3 is CSVENNRDGYTF. Here the CDR3 DNA reads TGCAGCGTTGAAAATAACAGGGATGGCTACACCTTC.

The CDR3 sequence: CATQDGWNTEAFF. The CDR3 bases are TGTGCCACCCAGGACGGATGGAACACTGAAGCTTTCTTT. The rearrangement uses TRBV6-1 and TRBJ1-1; no firm D call. Germline-derived CDR1 and CDR2 are MNHNS and SASEGT. V dropped 10 bases and J dropped 1 base, with 13 bases sitting between them. The CDR3 is 13 amino acids.

The CDR3 sequence is CASSWTGASYNEQFF. The CDR3 nucleotides read TGCGCCAGCAGCTGGACAGGGGCCTCCTACAATGAGCAGTTCTTC. The rearrangement links TRBV5-1 to TRBJ2-1; 9 nucleotides agree with TRBD1. The V gene end was trimmed by 3 bases and the J gene end by 0 bases; junction bases not matched to a gene: 1. The CDR3 has 15 residues. Germline assignment: CDR1 SGHRS and CDR2 YFSETQ. Full variable domain (rest looked up from reference TRBV5-1 and TRBJ2-1): KAGVTQTPRYLIKTRGQQVTLSCSPISGHRSVSWYQQTPGQGLQFLFEYFSETQRNKGNFPGRFSGRQFSNSRSEMNVSTLELGDSALYLCASSWTGASYNEQFFGPGTRLTVL.

This clone was observed once. V gene TRBV6-6 combines with J gene TRBJ2-7; 11 bases match TRBD1. The V segment lost 6 bases and the J segment 6 bases; nucleotides outside the gene matches: 13. The germline V gene has CDR1 MNHNY and CDR2 SVGAGI (reference sequence). The CDR3 length is 16 residues. The CDR3 spells CASSYTHLGQGGEQYF. DNA of the CDR3: TGTGCCAGCAGCTACACACATTTGGGACAGGGGGGCGAGCAGTACTTC.

The chain combines TRBV28 with TRBJ2-2; TRBD1 is a possible D gene (5 bases). CDR3 length: 15 residues. V was cut by 6 bases and J by 3 bases, with 14 bases left in between. Germline CDR1 MDHEN, CDR2 SYDVKM. CDR3 nucleotide sequence: TGTGCCAGCAGCTCCCGCGACAGTTACACCGGGGAGCTGTTTTTT. It codes for CASSSRDSYTGELFF. Variable domain in full (rest from reference TRBV28 and TRBJ2-2): DVKVTQSSRYLVKRTGEKVFLECVQDMDHENMFWYRQDPGLGLRLIYFSYDVKMKEKGDIPEGYSVSREKKERFSLILESASTNQTSMYLCASSSRDSYTGELFFGEGSRLTVL.

The chain couples TRBV2 to TRBJ2-4; 13 positions agree with TRBD2. CDR1 SNHLY and CDR2 FYNNEI come from the germline V gene. The CDR3 totals 17 residues. The ends lost 5 bases at V and 6 bases at J; junction bases unmatched: 10. CDR3 region: CASSFPGLAGNPNIQYF. The DNA of the CDR3 is TGTGCCAGCAGTTTTCCGGGACTAGCGGGAAACCCAAACATTCAGTACTTC.

This chain joins TRBV5-4 and TRBJ2-5, with D perhaps matching TRBD2 (6 bases). In germline, CDR1 is SGHNT, CDR2 YYREEE (reference sequence). The V and J ends lost 4 bases and 11 bases respectively, with 18 bases between them. The CDR3 totals 13 residues. The CDR3 spells CASSPGTAAEQYF. The CDR3 DNA reads TGTGCCAGCAGCCCAGGGACTGCCGCTGAGCAGTACTTC.

The genes are TRBV29-1 and TRBJ2-3; D may be TRBD2 (6 bases). The V gene's germline CDR1 is SQVTM and CDR2 ANQGSEA. This CDR3 is 14 amino acids long. V lost 3 bases, J lost 0 bases, and 10 bases lay in between. The CDR3 sequence: CSVDHSGSTDTQYF. CDR3 nucleotides: TGCAGCGTTGACCATAGCGGAAGCACAGATACGCAGTATTTT.

This clone was seen a single time. The J gene is TRBJ2-1, the V gene TRBV4-2; 8 nucleotides line up with TRBD1. The J segment lost 3 bases and the V segment lost 0 bases, leaving 1 base of the junction unmatched. The germline CDR1 and CDR2 sequences are LGHNA and YNFKEQ. There are 15 residues in the CDR3. The CDR3 DNA reads as TGTGCCAGCAGCCAAGAACAGGGGGTCTACAATGAGCAGTTCTTC. Residues: CASSQEQGVYNEQFF.

The V call is TRBV7-6, the J call TRBJ1-4; TRBD1 aligns across 10 bases. CDR1 is SGHVS and CDR2 is FNYEAQ in the germline V gene. V was clipped by 1 base and J by 6 bases; unmatched bases: 5. The CDR3 runs to 16 residues. In DNA form, the CDR3 reads TGTGCCAGCAGCTTAGGGCCCGGGACAGGGGATGAAAAACTGTTTTTT. This encodes CASSLGPGTGDEKLFF.

V is TRBV27 and J is TRBJ1-5, with TRBD1 matching over 8 bases. CDR3 length: 17 residues. The germline gives CDR1 MNHEY, CDR2 SMNVEV (reference sequence). V lost 1 base, J lost 2 bases, and 7 bases stayed unmatched. The CDR3 is CASSLYPPGQGNQPQHF. The CDR3 DNA reads as TGTGCCAGCAGTTTATACCCCCCGGGACAGGGCAATCAGCCCCAGCATTTT.

The J gene is TRBJ1-2, the V gene TRBV11-2; no clear D. CDR1 and CDR2 (germline): SGHAT, FQNNGV. The V and J ends lost 1 base and 6 bases respectively, with 9 bases between them. The CDR3 consists of 13 residues. The CDR3 spells CASSLVVPDGYTF. DNA for the CDR3: TGTGCCAGCAGCTTAGTGGTCCCGGATGGCTACACCTTC.

The V call is TRBV5-5, the J call TRBJ2-7, with D perhaps matching TRBD1 or TRBD2 (6 bases each). The CDR3 contains 14 residues. Per germline, CDR1 SGHKS and CDR2 YYEKEE (reference sequence). Trimming stripped 4 bases from V and 4 bases from J, with 15 bases between. CDR3 DNA: TGTGCCAGCAGCCCGGGACGGGGGCAATACGAGCAGTACTTC. Its protein is CASSPGRGQYEQYF.

The chain joins TRBV29-1 to TRBJ2-1; perhaps TRBD2 as D (5 bases). Trimming cost V 7 bases and J 10 bases, with 20 bases left between them. Germline V gives CDR1 SQVTM, CDR2 ANQGSEA. The CDR3 spans 13 residues. The CDR3, as DNA: TGCAGCGCCGGCGGACTGTTACCCAACGAGCAGTTCTTC. This translates into CSAGGLLPNEQFF.

The J gene is TRBJ2-1, the V gene TRBV2, with TRBD1 as a possible D gene (6 bases). Deletions cut 1 base from V and 4 bases from J, with 14 bases between. CDR3 length equals 16 residues. Germline V gene data show CDR1 as SNHLY and CDR2 as FYNNEI. The CDR3, as DNA: TGTGCCAGCAGTGAAGGGCCAGGGGCTCCATACAATGAGCAGTTCTTC. It encodes CASSEGPGAPYNEQFF.

The V gene is TRBV7-9, the J gene TRBJ2-1; D unresolved. V dropped 0 bases and J dropped 0 bases, with 12 bases sitting between them. The CDR3 consists of 17 residues. Germline-derived CDR1 and CDR2 are SEHNR and FQNEAQ (reference sequence). The CDR3 region is CASSLAKGVSSYNEQFF. The CDR3, as DNA: TGTGCCAGCAGCTTAGCGAAAGGTGTAAGCTCCTACAATGAGCAGTTCTTC.

The chain carries TRBV27 and TRBJ2-5; 7 positions agree with TRBD1. V gave up 4 bases and J gave up 5 bases; unmatched junction bases: 13. This CDR3 region has 16 residues. CDR1 and CDR2 (germline): MNHEY, SMNVEV (reference sequence). The CDR3 DNA sequence: TGTGCCAGCAGTTACAGGACAGGCGTCCCCGTGGAGACCCAGTACTTC. It translates to CASSYRTGVPVETQYF.

CDR3 amino acids: CASRLAGEDEQFF. The CDR3 DNA reads as TGTGCCAGCAGGCTAGCGGGAGAGGATGAGCAGTTCTTC. The V and J genes are TRBV27 and TRBJ2-1, with TRBD2 matching over 10 bases. V lost 6 bases to trimming and J lost 8 bases; unmatched junction nucleotides: 4. The length of the CDR3 is 13 residues. CDR1 and CDR2 (germline): MNHEY, SMNVEV (reference sequence).

This clone was seen once. The sample holds other DNA sequences that translate to the same CDR3. The CDR3 sequence is CASSPAGTDYGYTF. DNA for the CDR3: TGTGCCAGCAGTCCAGCCGGGACGGACTATGGCTACACCTTC. The genes are TRBV7-3 and TRBJ1-2, with D perhaps TRBD1 (5 bases). CDR3 length: 14 residues. V shed 6 bases and J shed 3 bases, with 14 bases lying between them. Germline V CDR1 and CDR2: SGHTA, FQGTGA.

The chain joins TRBV7-7 to TRBJ1-5; D is undetermined. CDR1 is SSHAT and CDR2 is FNYEAQ in the germline V gene (reference sequence). The CDR3 totals 10 residues. Trimming removed 4 bases at V and 11 bases at J, with 6 bases between. DNA of the CDR3: TGTGCCAGCAGCTGCTCGTCCCAGCATTTT. It specifies CASSCSSQHF. Together with reference TRBV7-7 and TRBJ1-5, the CDR3 gives the full variable domain: GAGVSQSPRYKVTKRGQDVTLRCDPISSHATLYWYQQALGQGPEFLTYFNYEAQPDKSGLPSDRFSAERPEGSISTLTIQRTEQRDSAMYRCASSCSSQHFGDGTRLSIL.

V is TRBV5-1 and J is TRBJ1-5; D gene ambiguous. V lost 5 bases to trimming and J lost 0 bases, with 12 bases between them. Germline V gene lookup returns CDR1 SGHRS and CDR2 YFSETQ. The CDR3 has 15 residues. Written as DNA, the CDR3 is TGCGCCAGCAGACGCGAGTGGGATAGCAATCAGCCCCAGCATTTT. It specifies CASRREWDSNQPQHF.

The genes are TRBV29-1 and TRBJ2-3, with 9 positions matching TRBD1. CDR3 length: 14 amino acids. Germline lookup yields CDR1 SQVTM and CDR2 ANQGSEA. V lost 2 bases to trimming and J lost 5 bases; unmatched junction nucleotides: 5. The CDR3 protein is CSVETGQGLDTQYF. CDR3 sequence (DNA): TGCAGCGTTGAAACGGGACAGGGTTTAGATACGCAGTATTTT.

This chain connects TRBV19 to TRBJ2-2; D is possibly TRBD2 (6 bases). Trimming took off 3 bases at V and 5 bases at J, with 13 bases between the two ends. Germline CDR1 is LNHDA and CDR2 is SQIVND (reference sequence). The CDR3 extends over 15 amino acids. For the CDR3, the DNA is TGTGCCAGTAGTATTTCGCTAGCGTCAACCGGGGAGCTGTTTTTT. It yields the protein CASSISLASTGELFF.

The chain carries TRBV9 and TRBJ1-1; unclear D gene. The CDR3 length is 10 residues. V dropped 4 bases and J dropped 11 bases, with 9 bases sitting between them. Germline V gives CDR1 SGDLS, CDR2 YYNGEE. The CDR3 region has the DNA TGTGCCAGCAGCCAGGTAGACGCTTTCTTT. Translated, it gives CASSQVDAFF.